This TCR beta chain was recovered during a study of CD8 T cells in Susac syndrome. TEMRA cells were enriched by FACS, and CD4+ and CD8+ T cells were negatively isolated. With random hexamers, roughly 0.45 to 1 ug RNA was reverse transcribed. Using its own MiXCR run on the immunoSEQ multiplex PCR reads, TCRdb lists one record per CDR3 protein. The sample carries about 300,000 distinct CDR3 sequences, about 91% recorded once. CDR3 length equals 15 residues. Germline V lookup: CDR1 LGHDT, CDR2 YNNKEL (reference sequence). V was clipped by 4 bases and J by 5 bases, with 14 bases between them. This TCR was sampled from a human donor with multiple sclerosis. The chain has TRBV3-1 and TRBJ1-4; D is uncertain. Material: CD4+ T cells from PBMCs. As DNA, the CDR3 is TGTGCCAGCAGCCGACTTGATGGAGGAAATGAAAAACTGTTTTTT. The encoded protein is CASSRLDGGNEKLFF.